These 2 T cell receptor beta chains were sequenced from one sample in a study of molecular identifiers for immune sequencing clone quantification. In TCRdb, the PCR reads were re-called with MiXCR into one record per CDR3 protein. The table shows some 97,000 distinct CDR3 sequences, with about 24% occurring only once. The sequenced sample consisted of naive CD8+ T cells from blood, with Jurkat cell RNA spiked in. Stated subset: FACS-sorted CD8+CD4-CCR7+CD45RA+ naive T cells. These receptors were taken from a human donor in good health. Some libraries in this study had Jurkat cell RNA spiked in.

This sequence joins TRBV11-3 and TRBJ2-7, with a tentative D call TRBD1 (5 bases). The CDR3 loop spans 14 amino acids. The germline V gene encodes CDR1 SGHNT and CDR2 YENEEA. V was cut by 2 bases and J by 6 bases, with 14 bases left in between. The CDR3 nucleotides are TGTGCCAGCAGCTTATCCGCAGGGAAAGTCGAGCAGTACTTC. As protein: CASSLSAGKVEQYF.

This clonotype has only a few counts. V gene TRBV2 combines with J gene TRBJ2-7; TRBD2 might be the D (6 bases). Germline loops: CDR1 SNHLY, CDR2 FYNNEI. The CDR3 consists of 13 residues. Trimming took off 7 bases at V and 2 bases at J, with 12 bases between the two ends. CDR3 region: CASMEGRTYEQYF. CDR3 nucleotide sequence: TGTGCCAGCATGGAGGGCAGAACCTACGAGCAGTACTTC.